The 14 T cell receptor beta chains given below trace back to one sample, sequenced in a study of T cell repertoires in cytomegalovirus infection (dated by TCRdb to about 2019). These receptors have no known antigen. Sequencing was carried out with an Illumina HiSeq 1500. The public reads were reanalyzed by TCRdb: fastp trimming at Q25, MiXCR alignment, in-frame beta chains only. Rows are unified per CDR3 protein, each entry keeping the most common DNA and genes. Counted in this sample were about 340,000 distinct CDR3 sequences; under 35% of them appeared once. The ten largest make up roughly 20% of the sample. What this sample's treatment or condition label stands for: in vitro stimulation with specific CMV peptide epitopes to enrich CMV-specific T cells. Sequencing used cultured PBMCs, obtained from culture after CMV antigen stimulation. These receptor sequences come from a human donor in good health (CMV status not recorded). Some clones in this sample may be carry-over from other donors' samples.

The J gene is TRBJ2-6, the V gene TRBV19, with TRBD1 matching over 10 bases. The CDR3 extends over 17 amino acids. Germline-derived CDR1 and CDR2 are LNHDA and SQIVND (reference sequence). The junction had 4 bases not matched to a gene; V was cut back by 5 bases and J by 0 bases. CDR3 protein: CASSQTGGPSGANVLTF. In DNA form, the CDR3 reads TGTGCCAGTAGTCAGACAGGGGGCCCCTCTGGGGCCAACGTCCTGACTTTC.

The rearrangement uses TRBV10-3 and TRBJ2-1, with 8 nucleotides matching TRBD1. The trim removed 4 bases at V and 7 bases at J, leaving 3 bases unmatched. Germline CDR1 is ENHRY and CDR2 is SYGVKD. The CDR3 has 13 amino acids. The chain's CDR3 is CAISVDRVNEQFF. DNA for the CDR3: TGTGCCATCAGTGTGGACAGGGTAAATGAGCAGTTCTTC.

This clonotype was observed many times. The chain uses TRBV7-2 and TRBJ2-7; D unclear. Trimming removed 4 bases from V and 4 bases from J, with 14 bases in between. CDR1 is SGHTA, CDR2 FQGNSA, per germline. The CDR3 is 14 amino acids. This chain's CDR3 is CASSSWTENYEQYF. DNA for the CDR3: TGTGCCAGCAGCTCTTGGACGGAGAATTACGAGCAGTACTTC.

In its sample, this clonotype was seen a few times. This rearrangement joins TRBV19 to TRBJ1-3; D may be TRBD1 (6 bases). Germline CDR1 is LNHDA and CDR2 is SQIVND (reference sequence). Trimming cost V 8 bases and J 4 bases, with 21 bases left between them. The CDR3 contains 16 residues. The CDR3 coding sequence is TGTGCCAGTCGCCCGATGTGGGGGGCATCCGGAAACACCATATATTTT. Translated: CASRPMWGASGNTIYF.

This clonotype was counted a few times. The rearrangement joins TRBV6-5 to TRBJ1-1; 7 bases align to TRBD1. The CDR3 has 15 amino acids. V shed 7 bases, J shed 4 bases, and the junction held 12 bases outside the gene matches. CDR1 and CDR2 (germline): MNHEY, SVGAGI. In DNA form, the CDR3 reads TGTGCCAGCACTATACTAGGGGGCGAGAGCACTGAAGCTTTCTTT. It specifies CASTILGGESTEAFF.

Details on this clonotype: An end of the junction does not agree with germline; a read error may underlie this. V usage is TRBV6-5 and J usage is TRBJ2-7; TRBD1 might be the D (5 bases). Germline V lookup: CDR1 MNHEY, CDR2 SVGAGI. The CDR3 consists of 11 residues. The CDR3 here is CASSYSGHWHF. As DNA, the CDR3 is TGTGCCAGCAGTTACTCAGGACATTGGCACTTC.

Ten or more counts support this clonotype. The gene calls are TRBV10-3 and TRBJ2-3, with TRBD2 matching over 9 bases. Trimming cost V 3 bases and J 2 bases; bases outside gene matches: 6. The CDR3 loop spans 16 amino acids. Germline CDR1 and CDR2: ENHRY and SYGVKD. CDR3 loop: CAISDSSGSPTDTQYF. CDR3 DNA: TGTGCCATCAGTGACAGTAGCGGGAGCCCCACAGATACGCAGTATTTT.

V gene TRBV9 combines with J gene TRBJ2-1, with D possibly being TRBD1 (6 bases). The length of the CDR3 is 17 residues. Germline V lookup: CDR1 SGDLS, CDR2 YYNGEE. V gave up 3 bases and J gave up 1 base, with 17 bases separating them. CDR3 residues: CASSAPTGRESYNEQFF. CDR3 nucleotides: TGTGCCAGCAGCGCCCCAACAGGGCGAGAGTCCTACAATGAGCAGTTCTTC.

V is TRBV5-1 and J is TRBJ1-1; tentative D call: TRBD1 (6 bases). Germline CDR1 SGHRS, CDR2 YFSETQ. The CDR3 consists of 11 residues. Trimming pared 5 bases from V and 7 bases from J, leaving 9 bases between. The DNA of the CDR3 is TGCGCCAGCAGGGGGGCCTTTGAAGCTTTCTTT. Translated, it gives CASRGAFEAFF.

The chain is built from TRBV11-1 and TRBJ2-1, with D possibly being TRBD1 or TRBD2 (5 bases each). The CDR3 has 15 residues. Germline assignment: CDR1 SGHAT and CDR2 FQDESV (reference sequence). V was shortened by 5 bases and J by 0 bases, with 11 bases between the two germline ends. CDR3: CASSVRESSYNEQFF. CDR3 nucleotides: TGTGCCAGCAGCGTCAGGGAGAGCTCCTACAATGAGCAGTTCTTC.

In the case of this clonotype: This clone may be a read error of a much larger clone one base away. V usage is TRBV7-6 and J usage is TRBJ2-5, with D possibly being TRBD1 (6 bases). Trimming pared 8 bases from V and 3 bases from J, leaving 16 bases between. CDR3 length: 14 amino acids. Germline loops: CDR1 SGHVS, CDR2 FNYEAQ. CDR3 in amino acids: CASRPWTDKETQYF. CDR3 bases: TGTGCCAGCCGCCCCTGGACAGACAAAGAGACCCAGTACTTC.

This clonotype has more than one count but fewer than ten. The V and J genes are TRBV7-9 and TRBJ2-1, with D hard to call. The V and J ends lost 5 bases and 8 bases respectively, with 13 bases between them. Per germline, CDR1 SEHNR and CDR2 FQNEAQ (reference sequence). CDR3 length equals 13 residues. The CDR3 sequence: CASSTDLDDEQFF. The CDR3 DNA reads TGTGCCAGCAGCACTGACCTGGACGATGAGCAGTTCTTC.

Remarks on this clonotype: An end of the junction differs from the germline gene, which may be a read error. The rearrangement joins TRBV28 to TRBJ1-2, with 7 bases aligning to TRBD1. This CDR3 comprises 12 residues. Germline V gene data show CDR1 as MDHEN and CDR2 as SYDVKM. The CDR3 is CASSLREGTVLF. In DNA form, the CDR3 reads TGTGCCAGCAGTTTAAGAGAAGGGACAGTTCTCTTC.

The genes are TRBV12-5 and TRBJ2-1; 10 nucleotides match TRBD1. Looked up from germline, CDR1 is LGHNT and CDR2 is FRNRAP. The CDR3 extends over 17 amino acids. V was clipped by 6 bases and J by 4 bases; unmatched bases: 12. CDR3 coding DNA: TGTGCTAGTGGCACGGACAGGGGGAGGATGGGATACAATGAGCAGTTCTTC. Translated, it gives CASGTDRGRMGYNEQFF.